The clone carrying this T cell receptor (beta chain) was counted only a few times. The antigen is undetermined. Trimming took 3 bases from V and 0 from J; bases not matched to a gene: 7. CDR1 is SGHNT, CDR2 YYREEE, per germline (reference sequence). This CDR3 contains 16 residues. These data originate in a study of cytomegalovirus exposure and HLA in healthy donors. Study results and limitations: When analyzed later, a missense DCLRE1C variant was found to be linked to TCR beta V- and J-gene trimming.

With 60 Vbeta and 13 Jbeta primers, the PCR was carried out. Using immunoSEQ multiplex PCR, the repertoire was profiled, and TCRdb retains in-frame clones only, with some absent. The repertoire holds 100,000 or so clones, with 13% to 15% as singletons. Sequencing used PBMCs. The sequence derives from a female donor in good health and CMV-seronegative. The genes are TRBV5-4 and TRBJ2-7; 9 bases map to TRBD2. The CDR3 is CASSSRVAGVSYEQYF. The CDR3 DNA is TGTGCCAGCAGCTCTCGGGTAGCGGGGGTCTCCTACGAGCAGTACTTC.